This T cell receptor (beta chain) derives from a study of blood T cell repertoires in COVID-19. In the study overall: Sites across the United States, Italy and Spain contributed samples from acute and convalescent COVID-19. The analysed material was cDNA or gDNA that came from T cells, B-cell-depleted T cells, or PBMCs.

Germline CDR1 is SSHAT and CDR2 is FNYEAQ (reference sequence). This CDR3 contains 15 residues. V shed 5 bases and J 6 bases; nucleotides not matched to a gene: 10. Sequenced by immunoSEQ multiplex PCR; TCRdb stores in-frame clones only, minus some. Of under 200,000 clones in the sample, around 86% are singletons; the top ten hold about 6%. Sequencing used PBMCs or T cells enriched from blood (not recorded which). V and J are TRBV7-7 and TRBJ2-3, with 8 bases that match TRBD2. This sequence originates from a man aged 35-49 years with acute COVID-19. The CDR3 DNA follows: TGTGCCAGCAGCAGAGCGGGAGCGGGTGGGGATACGCAGTATTTT. Its translation: CASSRAGAGGDTQYF.